These 4 T cell receptor beta chains were all obtained from the same sample, sequenced in a study of blood T cell repertoires in COVID-19. Profiling relied on immunoSEQ multiplex PCR, and the TCRdb table lists in-frame clones only, not all of them. The table lists about 82,000 clones, 75% to 85% of them singletons. The sequenced material came from peripheral blood. These receptors originate from a man in his 60s with COVID-19, enrolled during active disease.

This sequence joins TRBV29-1 and TRBJ2-1; tentative D call: TRBD2 (6 bases). Germline lookup yields CDR1 SQVTM and CDR2 ANQGSEA. Trimming cost V 4 bases and J 6 bases, with 19 bases left between them. The CDR3 has 15 residues. The CDR3, as DNA: TGCAGCGTTGGGGCAGGCGGGTCCGGGGGCAATGAGCAGTTCTTC. Amino acid sequence: CSVGAGGSGGNEQFF.

This clone was detected once. The chain carries TRBV5-1 and TRBJ2-1; TRBD2 aligns across 15 bases. In germline, CDR1 is SGHRS, CDR2 YFSETQ. Losses at the gene ends were 3 bases for V and 10 bases for J; bases not matched to a gene: 5. The CDR3 extends over 15 amino acids. CDR3 DNA sequence: TGCGCCAGCAGCTATGGACTAGCGGGGGGGCAAGAGCAGTTCTTC. Translation gives CASSYGLAGGQEQFF.

The rearrangement joins TRBV15 to TRBJ2-5; 13 nucleotides align to TRBD2. Germline assignment: CDR1 LNHNV and CDR2 YYDKDF (reference sequence). The CDR3 is 17 residues long. Trimming took 0 bases from V and 4 from J; bases not matched to a gene: 5. The CDR3, as DNA: TGTGCCACCAGCAGAGACCTACGGACTAGCGGGGGAGAGACCCAGTACTTC. Translated: CATSRDLRTSGGETQYF.

The J gene is TRBJ2-1, the V gene TRBV30; 15 bases match TRBD2. The germline V gene encodes CDR1 GTSNPN and CDR2 SVGIG (reference sequence). V was clipped by 2 bases and J by 2 bases; unmatched bases: 4. This CDR3 has 17 amino acids. CDR3 in amino acids: CAWSSRTSGRAYNEQFF. The DNA of the CDR3 is TGTGCCTGGAGTTCTCGGACTAGCGGGAGGGCCTACAATGAGCAGTTCTTC.